This T cell receptor beta chain comes out of a study of post-analysis software for immune sequencing data. The study, taken as a whole, reports: In patients, TRBV5-6, TRBV5-1 and TRBV20-1 belonged to five TRBV segments found more frequently than in controls.

The library was made from cDNA and included unique molecular identifiers. TCRdb itself ran the PCR reads through MiXCR, one entry per CDR3 protein. This repertoire shows roughly 570,000 distinct CDR3 sequences, 34% found once; its top ten account for 4.5% to 7.5%. CDR1 and CDR2 (germline): SGHVS, FQNEAQ. The CDR3 length is 15 residues. J was trimmed by 3 bases and V by 0 bases; bases with no gene match: 3. A remark on this clonotype: Antigen unknown.

The sequencing sample was made of blood. This clonotype was obtained from a girl between 2 and 17 years old with multiple sclerosis. The gene calls are TRBV7-8 and TRBJ2-7, with 9 bases identical to TRBD2. CDR3 sequence: CASSLASGRYYEQYF. In DNA form, the CDR3 reads TGTGCCAGCAGCTTAGCTAGCGGGAGATACTACGAGCAGTACTTC.